This T cell receptor beta chain stems from a study of blood T cells in healthy people across ages. Per the germline V gene, CDR1 is SEHNR and CDR2 is FQNEAQ (reference sequence). There are 16 residues in the CDR3. Combining a sample-barcoded 5' primer with a J-beta primer mix, a second PCR ran for roughly 7 to 12 cycles. TCRdb passed the 5' RACE reads through MiXCR, listing each CDR3 protein once. The sample records about 320,000 distinct CDR3 sequences, roughly 27% being singletons. Input material: blood. The chain joins TRBV7-9 to TRBJ2-5; TRBD2 agrees at 9 bases. Judging by the DNA end, TRBJ2-7 fits better; the J call may be wrong. The source is a woman between 65 and 79 years old in good health. In DNA form, the CDR3 reads TGTGCCAGCAGCTTAATGGCGGGAGGGCCAAGGAACGAGCAGTACTTC. It specifies CASSLMAGGPRNEQYF.